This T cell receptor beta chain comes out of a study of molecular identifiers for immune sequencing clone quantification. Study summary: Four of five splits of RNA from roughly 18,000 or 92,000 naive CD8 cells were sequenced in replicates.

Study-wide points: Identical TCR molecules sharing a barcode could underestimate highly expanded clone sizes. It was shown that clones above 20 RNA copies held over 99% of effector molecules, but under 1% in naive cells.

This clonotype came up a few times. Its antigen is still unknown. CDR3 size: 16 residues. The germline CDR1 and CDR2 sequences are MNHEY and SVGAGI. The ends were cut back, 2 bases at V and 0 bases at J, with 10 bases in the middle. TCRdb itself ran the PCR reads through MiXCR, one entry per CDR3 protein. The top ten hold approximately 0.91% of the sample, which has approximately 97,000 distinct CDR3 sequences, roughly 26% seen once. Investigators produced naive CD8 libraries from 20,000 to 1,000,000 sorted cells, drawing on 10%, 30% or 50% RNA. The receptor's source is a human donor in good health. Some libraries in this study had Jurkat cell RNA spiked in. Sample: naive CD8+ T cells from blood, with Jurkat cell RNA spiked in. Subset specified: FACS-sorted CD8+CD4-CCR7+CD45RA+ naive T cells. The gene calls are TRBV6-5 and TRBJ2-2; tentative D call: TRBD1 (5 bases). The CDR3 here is CASSYVGAANTGELFF. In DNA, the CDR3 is TGTGCCAGCAGTTACGTAGGGGCCGCGAACACCGGGGAGCTGTTTTTT.